This T cell receptor beta chain came from a study of PD-L1 blockade in urothelial cancer. In the study overall: Atezolizumab (1,200 mg intravenously every 3 weeks) began in 2014 for patients. About nine tenths of the roughly 30 patients were men whose urothelial cancer was bladder-origin.

Germline values: CDR1 LNHDA, CDR2 SQIVND (reference sequence). There are 15 residues in the CDR3. The ends were cut back, 3 bases at V and 6 bases at J, with 18 bases in the middle. As to time point: peripheral blood 6 weeks after treatment start. Here immunoSEQ multiplex PCR was the method, and the copy in TCRdb shows in-frame clones only, minus some. This table holds 40,000 to 55,000 clones, 70% to 90% found once. This TCR was recovered from a man aged 55 to 69 with urothelial cancer. The genes are TRBV19 and TRBJ2-7; D possibly corresponds to TRBD1 (9 bases). The material was PBMCs, obtained around atezolizumab (anti-PD-L1) treatment. CDR3 sequence: CASSIVAGQGAEQYF. The DNA of the CDR3 is TGTGCCAGTAGTATTGTAGCGGGACAGGGTGCCGAGCAGTACTTC.